The 10 T cell receptor beta chains below come from one sample, sequenced in a study of cytomegalovirus exposure and HLA in healthy donors. Profiling relied on immunoSEQ multiplex PCR, and the TCRdb table lists in-frame clones only, not all of them. This repertoire shows 65,000 or so clones, about 94% found once; its top ten account for 4.4%. Sequenced material: PBMCs. These receptors all stem from a man aged 18 to 30 in good health and CMV-seropositive.

J is TRBJ2-3 and V is TRBV10-1, with TRBD2 matching over 12 bases. Trimming removed 4 bases from V and 2 bases from J; junction bases left unmatched: 1. Germline-derived CDR1 and CDR2 are WNHNN and SYGVQD (reference sequence). The CDR3 spans 15 residues. The CDR3 region is CASSGTSGATDTQYF. The CDR3 DNA reads as TGCGCCAGCAGTGGGACTAGCGGGGCCACAGATACGCAGTATTTT.

This clone was counted between two and nine times. J is TRBJ1-1 and V is TRBV29-1; D is perhaps TRBD1 (5 bases). The CDR3 length is 13 residues. The V end was cut by 4 bases, the J end by 0 bases, with 9 bases between. Germline V gene lookup returns CDR1 SQVTM and CDR2 ANQGSEA. CDR3 coding DNA: TGCAGCGTTGTTCCAGGGATGAACACTGAAGCTTTCTTT. Translation gives CSVVPGMNTEAFF.

The chain couples TRBV7-9 to TRBJ2-3, with 10 bases fitting TRBD2. Losses at the gene ends were 4 bases for V and 3 bases for J; bases not matched to a gene: 4. This CDR3 has 15 residues. Germline-derived CDR1 and CDR2 are SEHNR and FQNEAQ (reference sequence). The CDR3 protein is CASSSLAGATDTQYF. The CDR3 nucleotides read TGTGCCAGCAGCTCCCTAGCGGGGGCGACAGATACGCAGTATTTT. The entire variable domain, with the rest obtained from reference TRBV7-9 and TRBJ2-3, is as follows: DTGVSQNPRHKITKRGQNVTFRCDPISEHNRLYWYRQTLGQGPEFLTYFQNEAQLEKSRLLSDRFSAERPKGSFSTLEIQRTEQGDSAMYLCASSSLAGATDTQYFGPGTRLTVL.

V usage is TRBV7-2 and J usage is TRBJ1-2; D call uncertain. Germline V gene data show CDR1 as SGHTA and CDR2 as FQGNSA. Trimming took off 5 bases at V and 4 bases at J, with 14 bases between the two ends. The CDR3 has 14 residues. The CDR3 nucleotides are TGTGCCAGCAGCCTTGACGGAGGCAGCTATGGCTACACCTTC. Amino acids: CASSLDGGSYGYTF.

This chain joins TRBV7-6 and TRBJ2-7, with 9 bases that match TRBD2. The CDR3 has 14 amino acids. The germline CDR1 and CDR2 sequences are SGHVS and FNYEAQ. V shed 5 bases and J 4 bases; nucleotides not matched to a gene: 6. The CDR3 spells CASSLSGSTYEQYF. The CDR3 region has the DNA TGTGCCAGCAGCCTTAGCGGGAGCACGTACGAGCAGTACTTC.

This chain connects TRBV14 to TRBJ2-3, with 8 positions matching TRBD2. The length of the CDR3 is 15 residues. The ends lost 3 bases at V and 0 bases at J; junction bases unmatched: 2. Germline CDR1 reads SGHDN; CDR2 reads FVKESK. As DNA, the CDR3 is TGTGCCAGCAGCCACCGACTAGCGAGCACAGATACGCAGTATTTT. This gives the protein CASSHRLASTDTQYF.

This rearrangement joins TRBV5-5 to TRBJ2-1, with D possibly TRBD2 on 6 matching bases. Germline CDR1 and CDR2: SGHKS and YYEKEE (reference sequence). The CDR3 contains 14 residues. Between the trimmed V and J ends, which lost 4 bases and 5 bases, there was a span of 13 bases. As DNA, the CDR3 is TGTGCCAGCAGCAGCGGACTAACCAACAATGAGCAGTTCTTC. This encodes CASSSGLTNNEQFF. The whole variable domain, filled in from reference TRBV5-5 and TRBJ2-1, reads DAGVTQSPTHLIKTRGQQVTLRCSPISGHKSVSWYQQVLGQGPQFIFQYYEKEERGRGNFPDRFSARQFPNYSSELNVNALLLGDSALYLCASSSGLTNNEQFFGPGTRLTVL.

This chain links TRBV6-1 with TRBJ2-7; no reliable D call. Germline lookup yields CDR1 MNHNS and CDR2 SASEGT. The CDR3 runs to 16 residues. V lost 1 base, J lost 2 bases, and 15 bases lay in between. The CDR3 region is CASSEGLLGQTYEQYF. In DNA form, the CDR3 reads TGTGCCAGCAGTGAAGGGTTGCTTGGGCAGACCTACGAGCAGTACTTC.

CDR3 nucleotides: TGCGCCAGCAGCCCGTCACGGGTATACGAGCAGTACTTC. It encodes CASSPSRVYEQYF. This chain connects TRBV10-1 to TRBJ2-7; D not certain. V lost 6 bases and J lost 4, with 13 bases in between. The CDR3 contains 13 residues. Germline CDR1 and CDR2: WNHNN and SYGVQD (reference sequence).

The chain is built from TRBV28 and TRBJ1-2; no reliable D call. Between the trimmed V and J ends, which lost 5 bases and 7 bases, there was a span of 17 bases. The CDR3 runs 14 residues. The germline V gene has CDR1 MDHEN and CDR2 SYDVKM. The CDR3 DNA follows: TGTGCCAGCAGTCACCCTCGGACGGGATTTGGCTACACCTTC. Translation gives CASSHPRTGFGYTF.